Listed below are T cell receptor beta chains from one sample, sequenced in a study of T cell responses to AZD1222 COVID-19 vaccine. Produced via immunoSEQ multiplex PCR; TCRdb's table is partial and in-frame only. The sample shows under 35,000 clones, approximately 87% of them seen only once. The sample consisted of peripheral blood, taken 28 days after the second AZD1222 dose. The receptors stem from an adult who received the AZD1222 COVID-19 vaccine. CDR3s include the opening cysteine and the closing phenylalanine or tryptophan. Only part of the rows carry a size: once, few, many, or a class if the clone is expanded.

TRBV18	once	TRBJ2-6	CASSPRGSGANVLTF
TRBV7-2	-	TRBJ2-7	CASSLAGTGSYEQYF
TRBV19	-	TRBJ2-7	CASSSGPSSYEQYF
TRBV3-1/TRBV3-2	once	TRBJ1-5	CASSPDRRGVSNQPQHF
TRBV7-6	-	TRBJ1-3	CASSSGGNPGNTIYF
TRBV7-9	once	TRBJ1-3	CASSLQAISGNTIYF
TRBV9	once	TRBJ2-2	CASSGRRGGTGELFF
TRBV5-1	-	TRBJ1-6	CASSLGSGAYNSPLHF
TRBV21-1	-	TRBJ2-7	CASSKGLADSYEQYF
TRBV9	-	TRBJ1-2	CASSPGQGLLYYGYTF
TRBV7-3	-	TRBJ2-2	CASRRQGDTGELFF
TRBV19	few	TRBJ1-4	CASSFLQGGNEKLFF
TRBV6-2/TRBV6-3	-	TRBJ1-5	CASSYLRGGSNQPQHF
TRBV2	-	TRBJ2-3	CASSDETTSSTDTQYF
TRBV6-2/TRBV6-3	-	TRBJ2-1	CASSQGYNEQFF
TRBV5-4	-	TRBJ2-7	CASSLLTLGTGSYEQYF
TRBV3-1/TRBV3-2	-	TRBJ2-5	CASSQTGPQETQYF
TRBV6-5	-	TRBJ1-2	CASSPDRAYGYTF
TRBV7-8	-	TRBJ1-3	CASSQRGRVGNTIYF
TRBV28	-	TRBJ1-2	CASSRYGYTF
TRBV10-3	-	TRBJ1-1	CAIRPSLWADTEAFF
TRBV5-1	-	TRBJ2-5	CASSIGSLAGKETQYF
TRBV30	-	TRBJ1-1	CAWSVQMNTEAFF
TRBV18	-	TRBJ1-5	CASSPDTTFQPQHF
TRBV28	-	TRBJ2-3	CASSLTPGSTDTQYF
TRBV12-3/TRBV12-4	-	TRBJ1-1	CASSFTGVTEAFF
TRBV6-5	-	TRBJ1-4	CASSFEYEKLFF
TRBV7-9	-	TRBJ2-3	CAGSLAGLAGGTDTQYF
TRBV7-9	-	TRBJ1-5	CASSLGEQPQHF
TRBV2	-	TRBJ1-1	CASRPDQIRNTEAFF
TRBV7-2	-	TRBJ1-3	CASSLDVGPSGNTIYF
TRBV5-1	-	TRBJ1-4	CASSLWGQSKEKLFF
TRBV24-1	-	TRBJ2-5	CATSDPQGAGVGETQYF
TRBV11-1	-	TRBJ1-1	CASSLAGQGAEAFF
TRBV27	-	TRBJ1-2	CASSLYLPGRDGYTF
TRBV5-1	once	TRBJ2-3	CASSPRPGSTDTQYF
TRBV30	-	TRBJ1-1	CAWSVGGESTEAFF
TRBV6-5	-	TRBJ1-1	CASSRGGPMNTEAFF
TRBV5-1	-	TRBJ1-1	CASSLAQGAGTEAFF
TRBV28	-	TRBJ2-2	CASSSAGAPNTGELFF
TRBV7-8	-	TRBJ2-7	CASSRDSQYEQYF
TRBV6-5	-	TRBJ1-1	CASSSSRGQGNTEAFF
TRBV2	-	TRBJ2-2	CASSYRGPTGELFF